What follows describes a single T cell receptor beta chain. The CDR3 is 14 residues long. CDR1 and CDR2 (germline): LNHDA, SQIVND (reference sequence). The ends were cut back, 1 base at V and 8 bases at J, with 14 bases in the middle. The repertoire was sequenced with immunoSEQ multiplex PCR; TCRdb's copy has only in-frame clones and lacks some. The sample lists a few hundred thousand clones, 85% to 90% occurring once. This sample is drawn from a study of blood T cell repertoires in COVID-19. V usage is TRBV19 and J usage is TRBJ1-2, with a possible D match to TRBD1 (5 bases). The specimen was PBMCs or T cells enriched from blood (not recorded which). The source is a woman younger than 30 who had recovered from COVID-19. This CDR3 reads CASSIGGGELGYTF. The CDR3 DNA sequence: TGTGCCAGTAGTATAGGTGGAGGGGAACTCGGCTACACCTTC.